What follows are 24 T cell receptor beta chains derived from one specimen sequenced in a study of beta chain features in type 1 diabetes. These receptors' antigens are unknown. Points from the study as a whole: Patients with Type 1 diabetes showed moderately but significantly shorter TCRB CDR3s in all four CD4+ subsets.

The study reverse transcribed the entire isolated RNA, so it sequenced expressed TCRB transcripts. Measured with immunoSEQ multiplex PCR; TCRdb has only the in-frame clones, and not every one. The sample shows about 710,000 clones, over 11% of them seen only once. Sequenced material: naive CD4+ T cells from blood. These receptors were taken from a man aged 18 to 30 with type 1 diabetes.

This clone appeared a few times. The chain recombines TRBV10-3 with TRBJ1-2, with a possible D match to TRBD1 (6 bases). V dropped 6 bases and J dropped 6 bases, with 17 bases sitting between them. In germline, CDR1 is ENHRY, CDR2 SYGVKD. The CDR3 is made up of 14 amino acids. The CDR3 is CAISPLTGGHGYTF. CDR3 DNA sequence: TGTGCCATCAGCCCCTTGACAGGAGGCCATGGCTACACCTTC.

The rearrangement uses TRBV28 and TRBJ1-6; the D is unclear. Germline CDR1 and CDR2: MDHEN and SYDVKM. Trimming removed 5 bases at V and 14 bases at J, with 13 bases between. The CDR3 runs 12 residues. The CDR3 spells CASSPPRGALHF. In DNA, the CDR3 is TGTGCCAGCAGTCCCCCACGCGGGGCCCTCCACTTT.

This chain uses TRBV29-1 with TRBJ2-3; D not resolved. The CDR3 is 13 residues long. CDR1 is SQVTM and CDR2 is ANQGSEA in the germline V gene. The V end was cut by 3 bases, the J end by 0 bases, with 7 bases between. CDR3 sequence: CSVDMGSTDTQYF. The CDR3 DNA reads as TGCAGCGTTGACATGGGTAGCACAGATACGCAGTATTTT.

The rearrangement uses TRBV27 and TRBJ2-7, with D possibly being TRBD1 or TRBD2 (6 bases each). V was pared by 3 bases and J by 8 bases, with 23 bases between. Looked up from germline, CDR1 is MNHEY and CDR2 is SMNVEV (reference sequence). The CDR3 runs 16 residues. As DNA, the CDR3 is TGTGCCAGCAGTTTCACCACAGGGAGGAGGCCGCTAAAGCAGTACTTC. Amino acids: CASSFTTGRRPLKQYF.

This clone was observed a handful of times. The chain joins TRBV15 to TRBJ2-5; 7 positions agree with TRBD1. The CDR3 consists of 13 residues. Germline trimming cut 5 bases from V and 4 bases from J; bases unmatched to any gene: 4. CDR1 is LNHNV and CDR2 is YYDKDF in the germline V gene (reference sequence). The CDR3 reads CATSLRQGETQYF. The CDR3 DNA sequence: TGTGCCACCAGCCTCCGACAGGGAGAGACCCAGTACTTC.

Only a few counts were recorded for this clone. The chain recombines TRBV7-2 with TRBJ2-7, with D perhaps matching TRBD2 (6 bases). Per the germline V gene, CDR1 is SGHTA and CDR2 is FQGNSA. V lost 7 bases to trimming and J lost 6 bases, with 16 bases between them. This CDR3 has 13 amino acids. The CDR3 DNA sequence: TGTGCCAGCACCCTCTTTATGGGGGGCGAGCAGTACTTC. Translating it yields CASTLFMGGEQYF. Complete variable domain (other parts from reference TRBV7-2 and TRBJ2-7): GAGVSQSPSNKVTEKGKDVELRCDPISGHTALYWYRQSLGQGLEFLIYFQGNSAPDKSGLPSDRFSAERTGGSVSTLTIQRTQQEDSAVYLCASTLFMGGEQYFGPGTRLTVT.

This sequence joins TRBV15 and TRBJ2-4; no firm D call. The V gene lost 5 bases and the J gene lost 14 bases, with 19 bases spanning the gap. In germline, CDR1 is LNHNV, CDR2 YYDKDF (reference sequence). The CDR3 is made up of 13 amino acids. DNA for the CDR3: TGTGCCACCAGCTTAGGGCCCCATCTGGAAAAGTACTTC. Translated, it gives CATSLGPHLEKYF. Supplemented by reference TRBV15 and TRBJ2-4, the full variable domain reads DAMVIQNPRYQVTQFGKPVTLSCSQTLNHNVMYWYQQKSSQAPKLLFHYYDKDFNNEADTPDNFQSRRPNTSFCFLDIRSPGLGDTAMYLCATSLGPHLEKYFGAGTRLSVL.

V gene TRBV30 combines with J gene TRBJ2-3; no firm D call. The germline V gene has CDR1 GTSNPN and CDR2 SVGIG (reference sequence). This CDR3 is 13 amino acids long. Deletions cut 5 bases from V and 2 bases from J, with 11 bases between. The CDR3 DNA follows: TGTGCCTGGTCCTCCCAGCACACAGATACGCAGTATTTT. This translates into CAWSSQHTDTQYF.

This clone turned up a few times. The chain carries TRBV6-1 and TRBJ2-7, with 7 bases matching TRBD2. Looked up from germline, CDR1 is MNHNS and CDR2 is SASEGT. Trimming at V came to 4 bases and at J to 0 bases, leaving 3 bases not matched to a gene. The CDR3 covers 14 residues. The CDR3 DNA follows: TGTGCCAGCAGTGGTAGGACTAGCTCCTACGAGCAGTACTTC. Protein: CASSGRTSSYEQYF.

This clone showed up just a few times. The CDR3 loop reads CASSRAGQETQYF. CDR3 nucleotide sequence: TGTGCCAGCTCCCGGGCTGGGCAAGAGACCCAGTACTTC. The chain links TRBV18 to TRBJ2-5, with unresolved D. Trimming left V 6 bases short and J 2 bases short, with 10 bases between. The CDR3 is 13 residues long. CDR1 and CDR2 (germline): KGHSH, LQKENI.

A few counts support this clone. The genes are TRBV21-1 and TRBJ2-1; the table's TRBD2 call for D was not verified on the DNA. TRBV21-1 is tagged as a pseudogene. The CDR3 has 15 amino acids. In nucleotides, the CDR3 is TGTGCCAGCAGCAAAGCTGAGATTACCTACAATGAGCAGTTCTTC. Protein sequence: CASSKAEITYNEQFF.

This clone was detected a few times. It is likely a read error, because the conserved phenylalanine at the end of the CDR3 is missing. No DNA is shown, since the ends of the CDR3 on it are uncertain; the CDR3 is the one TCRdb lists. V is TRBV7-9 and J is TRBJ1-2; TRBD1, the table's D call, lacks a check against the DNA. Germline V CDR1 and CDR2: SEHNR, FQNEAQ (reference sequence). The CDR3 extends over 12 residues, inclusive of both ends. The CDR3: CASSFGTGRSAV.

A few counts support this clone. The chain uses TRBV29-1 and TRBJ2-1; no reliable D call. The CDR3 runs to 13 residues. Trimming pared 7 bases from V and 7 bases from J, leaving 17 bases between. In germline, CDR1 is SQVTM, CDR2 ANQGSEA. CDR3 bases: TGCAGCGCCGCCCCGAGCTCTAATAATGAGCAGTTCTTC. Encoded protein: CSAAPSSNNEQFF.

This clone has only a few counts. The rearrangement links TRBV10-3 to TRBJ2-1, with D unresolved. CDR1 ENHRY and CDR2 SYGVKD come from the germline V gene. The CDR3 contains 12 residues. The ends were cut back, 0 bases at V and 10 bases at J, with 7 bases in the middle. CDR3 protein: CAISESLGEQFF. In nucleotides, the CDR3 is TGTGCCATCAGTGAGTCCCTGGGGGAGCAGTTCTTC.

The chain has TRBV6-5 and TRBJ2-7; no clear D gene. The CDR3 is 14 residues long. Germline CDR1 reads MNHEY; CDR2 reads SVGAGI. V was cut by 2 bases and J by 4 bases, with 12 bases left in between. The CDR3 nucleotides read TGTGCCAGCAGTTACAAGGCAGCCCAATACGAGCAGTACTTC. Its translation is CASSYKAAQYEQYF.

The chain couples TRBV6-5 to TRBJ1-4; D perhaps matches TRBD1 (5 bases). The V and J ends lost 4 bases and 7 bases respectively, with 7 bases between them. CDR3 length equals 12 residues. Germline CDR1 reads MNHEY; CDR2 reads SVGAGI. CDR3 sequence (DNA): TGTGCCAGCAGTTCCACAGGTGAAAAACTGTTTTTT. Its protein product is CASSSTGEKLFF.

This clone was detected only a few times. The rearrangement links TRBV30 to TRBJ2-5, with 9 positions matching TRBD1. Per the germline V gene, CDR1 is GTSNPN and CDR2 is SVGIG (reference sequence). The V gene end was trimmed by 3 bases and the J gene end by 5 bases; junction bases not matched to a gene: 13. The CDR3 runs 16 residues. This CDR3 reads CAWSRGTGGFWETQYF. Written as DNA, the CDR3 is TGTGCCTGGAGCCGAGGCACAGGGGGCTTTTGGGAGACCCAGTACTTC.

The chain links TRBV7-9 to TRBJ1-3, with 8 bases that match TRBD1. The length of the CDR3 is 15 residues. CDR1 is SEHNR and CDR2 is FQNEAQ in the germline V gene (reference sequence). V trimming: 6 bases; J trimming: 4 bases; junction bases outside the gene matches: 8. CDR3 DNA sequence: TGTGCCAGCAGTTCCTCAGGGGGCGACGGAAACACCATATATTTT. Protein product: CASSSSGGDGNTIYF.

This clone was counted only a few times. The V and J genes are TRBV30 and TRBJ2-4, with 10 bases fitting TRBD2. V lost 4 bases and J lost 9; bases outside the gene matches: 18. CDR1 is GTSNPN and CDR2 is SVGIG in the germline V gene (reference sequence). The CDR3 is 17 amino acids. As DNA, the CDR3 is TGTGCCTGGACCTCTTCTCGGACTAGCGGACTTAGGGGCATTCAGTACTTC. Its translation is CAWTSSRTSGLRGIQYF.

The CDR3 DNA sequence: TGTGCCAGCTCACCACGGAGGGGCGGCACAGATACGCAGTATTTT. It encodes CASSPRRGGTDTQYF. The chain links TRBV18 to TRBJ2-3, with a possible D match to TRBD2 (6 bases). Germline CDR1 is KGHSH and CDR2 is LQKENI. V was pared by 1 base and J by 1 base, with 9 bases between. CDR3 length: 15 residues.

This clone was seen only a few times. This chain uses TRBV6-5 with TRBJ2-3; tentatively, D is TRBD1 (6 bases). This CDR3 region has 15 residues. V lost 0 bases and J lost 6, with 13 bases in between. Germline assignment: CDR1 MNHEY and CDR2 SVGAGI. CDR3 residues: CASSYSRQVLDTQYF. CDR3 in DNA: TGTGCCAGCAGTTACTCACGACAGGTCCTGGATACGCAGTATTTT.

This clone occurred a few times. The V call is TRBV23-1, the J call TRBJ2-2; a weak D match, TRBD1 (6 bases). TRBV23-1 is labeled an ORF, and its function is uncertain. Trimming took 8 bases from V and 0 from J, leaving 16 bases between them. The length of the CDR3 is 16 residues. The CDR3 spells CASGPRGTANTGELFF. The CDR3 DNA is TGCGCCAGCGGCCCGAGGGGGACGGCGAACACCGGGGAGCTGTTTTTT.

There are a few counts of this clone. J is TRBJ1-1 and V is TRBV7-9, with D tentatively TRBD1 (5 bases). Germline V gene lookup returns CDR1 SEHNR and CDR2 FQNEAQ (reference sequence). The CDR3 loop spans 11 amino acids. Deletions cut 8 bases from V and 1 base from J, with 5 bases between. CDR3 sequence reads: CASQGNTEAFF. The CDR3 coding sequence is TGTGCCAGCCAGGGGAACACTGAAGCTTTCTTT.

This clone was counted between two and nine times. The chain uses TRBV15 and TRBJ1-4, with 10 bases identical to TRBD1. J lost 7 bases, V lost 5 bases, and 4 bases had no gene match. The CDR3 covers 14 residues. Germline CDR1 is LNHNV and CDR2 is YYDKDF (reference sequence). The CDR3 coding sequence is TGTGCCACCAGCCCAGGGACAGGGGTTGAAAAACTGTTTTTT. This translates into CATSPGTGVEKLFF.